This passage covers 27 T cell receptor beta chains from one sample sequenced in a study of cytomegalovirus exposure and HLA in healthy donors (dated by TCRdb to about 2017). Libraries were made using the immunoSEQ multiplex PCR assay. A mixture of 60 forward primers for TCR Vbeta segments and 13 reverse primers for TCR Jbeta segments was used in the multiplex PCR. The source is immuneACCESS, and TCRdb retained only in-frame sequences with V and J called. Part of the clones is not carried over; for the studies checked, unresolved V genes explain less than half of this, and the remainder is unexplained. The table kept for this sample lists around 44,000 clones. In total, the top ten clones hold about 6.1% of the sample. Material for sequencing was PBMCs. The receptor source for this set is a male donor in good health and CMV-seropositive.

The chain combines TRBV7-8 with TRBJ2-5; 8 bases map to TRBD1. CDR3 size: 15 residues. Unmatched junction bases numbered 9, after V lost 5 bases and J lost 4 bases. Germline loops: CDR1 SGHVS, CDR2 FQNEAQ. This CDR3 is CASSRRTGYGETQYF. The CDR3 bases are TGTGCCAGCAGCCGAAGGACAGGGTATGGAGAGACCCAGTACTTC.

The rearrangement joins TRBV19 to TRBJ1-2, with TRBD1 matching over 10 bases. J gave up 0 bases and V 1 base, and 8 bases lay outside the gene matches. This CDR3 is built from 18 residues. Germline CDR1 and CDR2: LNHDA and SQIVND (reference sequence). CDR3 DNA sequence: TGTGCCAGTAGTATAGGTCCGGGACAGGGGTTAGCTAACTATGGCTACACCTTC. Translated: CASSIGPGQGLANYGYTF.

The V call is TRBV5-1, the J call TRBJ2-1, with D uncertain. The CDR3 totals 14 residues. Germline loops: CDR1 SGHRS, CDR2 YFSETQ. Trimming left V 0 bases short and J 7 bases short, with 11 bases between. The DNA for the CDR3 is TGCGCCAGCAGCTTGGACAGCCCTTGGAATGAGCAGTTCTTC. This translates into CASSLDSPWNEQFF.

The gene calls are TRBV4-1 and TRBJ2-5, with TRBD1 matching over 7 bases. Germline assignment: CDR1 MGHRA and CDR2 YSYEKL. CDR3 length: 16 amino acids. Unmatched junction bases numbered 6, after V lost 0 bases and J lost 2 bases. The CDR3 nucleotides are TGCGCCAGCAGCCAAGAAGGCGGCAGGGGGCAAGAGACCCAGTACTTC. Amino acids: CASSQEGGRGQETQYF.

The rearrangement links TRBV7-2 to TRBJ2-7; D might be TRBD1 (5 bases). V was shortened by 6 bases and J by 2 bases, with 17 bases between the two germline ends. This CDR3 contains 15 residues. Germline V gene data show CDR1 as SGHTA and CDR2 as FQGNSA. The DNA of the CDR3 is TGTGCCAGCAGATATACAGGAGCACCCACCTACGAGCAGTACTTC. It yields the protein CASRYTGAPTYEQYF.

The chain is built from TRBV9 and TRBJ2-1; TRBD2 matches at 9 bases. CDR3 length: 17 amino acids. Unmatched junction bases numbered 16, after V lost 4 bases and J lost 8 bases. Germline V lookup: CDR1 SGDLS, CDR2 YYNGEE. The chain's CDR3 is CASSPHRGLASVDEQFF. In DNA form, the CDR3 reads TGTGCCAGCAGCCCTCACCGGGGACTAGCATCAGTGGATGAGCAGTTCTTC. The variable domain in full, completed from reference TRBV9 and TRBJ2-1, reads DSGVTQTPKHLITATGQRVTLRCSPRSGDLSVYWYQQSLDQGLQFLIQYYNGEERAKGNILERFSAQQFPDLHSELNLSSLELGDSALYFCASSPHRGLASVDEQFFGPGTRLTVL.

V gene TRBV7-9 combines with J gene TRBJ2-1; tentative D call: TRBD1 (6 bases). Trimming left V 5 bases short and J 2 bases short, with 16 bases between. The CDR3 has 16 amino acids. Germline CDR1 SEHNR, CDR2 FQNEAQ (reference sequence). The CDR3 loop reads CASSARTVSPYNEQFF. As DNA, the CDR3 is TGTGCCAGCAGCGCCAGGACAGTAAGCCCCTACAATGAGCAGTTCTTC.

This chain uses TRBV27 with TRBJ1-1; D is undetermined. Trimming left V 4 bases short and J 8 bases short, with 8 bases between. Germline CDR1 is MNHEY and CDR2 is SMNVEV (reference sequence). The CDR3 length is 11 residues. CDR3 DNA sequence: TGTGCCAGCAGTTGGGCGGGAGAAGCTTTCTTT. Amino acids: CASSWAGEAFF.

The chain couples TRBV7-9 to TRBJ2-2, with 11 nucleotides matching TRBD1. This CDR3 region has 16 residues. Trimming took 5 bases from V and 5 from J; bases not matched to a gene: 7. Germline V gene lookup returns CDR1 SEHNR and CDR2 FQNEAQ (reference sequence). For the CDR3, the DNA is TGTGCCAGCAGCGCCCGGGACAGGGGGGATACCGGGGAGCTGTTTTTT. Translating it yields CASSARDRGDTGELFF.

This chain joins TRBV5-4 and TRBJ1-6; 7 nucleotides align to TRBD1. Per germline, CDR1 SGHNT and CDR2 YYREEE (reference sequence). V gave up 0 bases and J gave up 7 bases; unmatched junction bases: 1. The CDR3 runs to 14 residues. This chain's CDR3 is CASSLEQGNSPLHF. In DNA, the CDR3 is TGTGCCAGCAGCTTGGAACAGGGGAATTCACCCCTCCACTTT.

V and J are TRBV9 and TRBJ2-3; 7 bases line up with TRBD1. This CDR3 spans 15 amino acids. V gave up 0 bases and J gave up 1 base; unmatched junction bases: 2. Germline values: CDR1 SGDLS, CDR2 YYNGEE. The CDR3 sequence is CASSVVDRRTDTQYF. In DNA, the CDR3 is TGTGCCAGCAGCGTAGTGGACAGGCGCACAGATACGCAGTATTTT.

The gene calls are TRBV5-1 and TRBJ2-3; 8 nucleotides match TRBD2. The ends lost 4 bases at V and 6 bases at J; junction bases unmatched: 13. Germline V gene data show CDR1 as SGHRS and CDR2 as YFSETQ. The CDR3 is 16 amino acids. CDR3 sequence: CASSPPSGGDGDTQYF. For the CDR3, the DNA is TGCGCCAGCAGCCCACCCTCGGGGGGGGACGGGGATACGCAGTATTTT.

This chain uses TRBV11-2 with TRBJ1-2; TRBD1 might be the D (6 bases). The V end lost 2 bases, the J end lost 2 bases, and 9 bases lay between the germline ends. This CDR3 has 14 amino acids. The V gene's germline CDR1 is SGHAT and CDR2 FQNNGV. The DNA for the CDR3 is TGTGCCAGCAGCTTACCAGACAGGAACTATGGCTACACCTTC. It codes for CASSLPDRNYGYTF.

The CDR3 is CASSLGLGLRQEKLFF. In DNA, the CDR3 is TGTGCCAGCAGCCTTGGGCTGGGGCTTCGGCAGGAAAAACTGTTTTTT. This chain uses TRBV14 with TRBJ1-4; D possibly corresponds to TRBD1 (5 bases). This CDR3 contains 16 residues. V was clipped by 4 bases and J by 8 bases, with 20 bases between them. Germline V gene sequence: CDR1 SGHDN, CDR2 FVKESK.

Turning to this clone: At the DNA level, this CDR3 is encoded by other sequences in the same sample as well. J is TRBJ2-2 and V is TRBV5-1; 11 bases agree with TRBD1. J gave up 6 bases and V 5 bases, and 6 bases lay outside the gene matches. The CDR3 contains 15 residues. Germline V gene data show CDR1 as SGHRS and CDR2 as YFSETQ. The CDR3 spells CASSSGTGGPGELFF. The CDR3 DNA follows: TGCGCCAGCAGTTCAGGGACAGGGGGACCCGGGGAGCTGTTTTTT.

The chain combines TRBV28 with TRBJ1-2; no clear D gene. V was cut by 7 bases and J by 8 bases, with 14 bases left in between. The germline V gene encodes CDR1 MDHEN and CDR2 SYDVKM. The CDR3 is 12 amino acids. The CDR3 DNA follows: TGTGCCAGCACCCCTTCACATTCCGGCTACACCTTC. Translation gives CASTPSHSGYTF.

The rearrangement joins TRBV6-1 to TRBJ2-1; a possible D gene is TRBD2 (6 bases). CDR3 length equals 14 residues. Germline-derived CDR1 and CDR2 are MNHNS and SASEGT. V was pared by 4 bases and J by 4 bases, with 11 bases between. CDR3 bases: TGTGCCAGCAGTGGGCCGGGAGCTTACAATGAGCAGTTCTTC. It codes for CASSGPGAYNEQFF.

CDR3 sequence (DNA): TGTGCCAGTAGTATAGCGGAGTCGGGGGTGCGGTACTTC. This encodes CASSIAESGVRYF. The chain has TRBV19 and TRBJ2-7; D is possibly TRBD2 (6 bases). The V end was cut by 1 base, the J end by 12 bases, with 16 bases between. The germline V gene encodes CDR1 LNHDA and CDR2 SQIVND (reference sequence). The CDR3 is made up of 13 amino acids.

V usage is TRBV19 and J usage is TRBJ1-5; 8 bases map to TRBD1. Germline V gene sequence: CDR1 LNHDA, CDR2 SQIVND (reference sequence). V was pared by 11 bases and J by 3 bases, with 9 bases of the junction left unmatched. The CDR3 runs 14 residues. The CDR3 DNA is TGTGCCGTCTCCGGGACAGGCCACAATCAGCCCCAGCATTTT. It translates to CAVSGTGHNQPQHF.

The chain uses TRBV4-3 and TRBJ1-2; D uncertain. Germline assignment: CDR1 LGHNA and CDR2 YSLEER. The CDR3 sequence is 15 residues long. Trimming stripped 0 bases from V and 6 bases from J, with 14 bases between. The CDR3 protein is CASSQDRGSRDGYTF. Here the CDR3 DNA reads TGCGCCAGCAGCCAAGATCGAGGGAGCCGTGATGGCTACACCTTC.

This chain uses TRBV7-2 with TRBJ2-2; TRBD1 matches 10 bases. Germline CDR1 reads SGHTA; CDR2 reads FQGNSA. The length of the CDR3 is 17 residues. The trim removed 5 bases at V and 9 bases at J, leaving 15 bases unmatched. CDR3 nucleotide sequence: TGTGCCAGCAGCGCTGGACAGGGGGTCGTTTTGATCCGGGAGCTGTTTTTT. Translating gives CASSAGQGVVLIRELFF.

V gene TRBV18 combines with J gene TRBJ1-6; no clear D gene. Germline loops: CDR1 KGHSH, CDR2 LQKENI. V lost 3 bases, J lost 2 bases, and 17 bases lay in between. The CDR3 runs 18 residues. The CDR3: CASSPYSQLRPYNSPLHF. The CDR3 DNA is TGTGCCAGCTCACCGTACTCACAGCTCAGGCCCTATAATTCACCCCTCCACTTT.

The rearrangement links TRBV6-6 to TRBJ2-7; 8 bases match TRBD1. CDR1 is MNHNY, CDR2 SVGAGI, per germline (reference sequence). V shed 2 bases and J 6 bases; nucleotides not matched to a gene: 3. The CDR3 runs to 13 residues. The CDR3: CASSYTGGSEQYF. The CDR3 bases are TGTGCCAGCAGTTACACAGGGGGGAGCGAGCAGTACTTC.

The genes are TRBV5-1 and TRBJ2-7; a weak D match, TRBD2 (5 bases). CDR1 is SGHRS and CDR2 is YFSETQ in the germline V gene. Trimming stripped 4 bases from V and 4 bases from J, with 15 bases between. The CDR3 length is 14 residues. This CDR3 is CASSRNPGSYEQYF. DNA of the CDR3: TGCGCCAGCAGCCGGAACCCGGGATCGTACGAGCAGTACTTC.

V usage is TRBV13 and J usage is TRBJ2-5; D unresolved. The assigned J gene may be wrong: the sequence end matches TRBJ2-7 better. CDR3 length: 14 amino acids. In germline, CDR1 is PRHDT, CDR2 FYEKMQ (reference sequence). As DNA, the CDR3 is TGTGCCAGCAGCTTAGGCCCGGTGTCGTACGAGCAGTACTTC. It encodes CASSLGPVSYEQYF.

The chain joins TRBV11-2 to TRBJ1-5; a possible D gene is TRBD1 (5 bases). Germline CDR1 reads SGHAT; CDR2 reads FQNNGV. The CDR3 length is 14 residues. With 5 bases removed from V and 5 bases from J, the gap between germline ends came to 13 bases. This chain's CDR3 is CASSAAGYYQPQHF. CDR3 coding DNA: TGTGCCAGCAGCGCAGCAGGGTATTATCAGCCCCAGCATTTT.

The rearrangement joins TRBV30 to TRBJ1-5, with TRBD1 matching over 9 bases. Germline CDR1 GTSNPN, CDR2 SVGIG (reference sequence). The J segment lost 7 bases and the V segment lost 2 bases, leaving 3 bases of the junction unmatched. The CDR3 contains 13 residues. The CDR3 region is CAWSRQGGQPQHF. In DNA, the CDR3 is TGTGCCTGGAGTCGACAGGGGGGACAGCCCCAGCATTTT.